The 24 T cell receptor beta chains in this list originate from one sample, sequenced in a study of blood T cell repertoires in COVID-19. Method: immunoSEQ multiplex PCR; TCRdb's copy keeps in-frame clones and lacks some. This sample has fewer than 200,000 clones; around four fifths occur once, and the top ten carry about 4.6%. Sample: PBMCs or T cells enriched from blood (not recorded which). These receptors were obtained from a woman in her 50s who had recovered from COVID-19.

The chain uses TRBV3-1 (or the pseudogene TRBV3-2) and TRBJ1-2, with a weak D call TRBD1 (6 bases). The CDR3 extends over 13 amino acids. Germline V gives CDR1 LGHDT, CDR2 YNNKEL (reference sequence). Between the trimmed V and J ends, which lost 4 bases and 8 bases, there was a span of 14 bases. CDR3 DNA: TGTGCCAGCAGCCCCCTGGACAGTGCCGGCTACACCTTC. Translated, it gives CASSPLDSAGYTF.

The gene calls are TRBV28 and TRBJ2-7, with D perhaps TRBD1 (6 bases). Trimming pared 3 bases from V and 8 bases from J, leaving 11 bases between. The CDR3 has 12 amino acids. Looked up from germline, CDR1 is MDHEN and CDR2 is SYDVKM. For the CDR3, the DNA is TGTGCCAGCAGTTTCACAGGGCAGAAGCAGTACGTC. Its protein is CASSFTGQKQYV.

The V call is TRBV2, the J call TRBJ1-2; D is perhaps TRBD1 (6 bases). Trimming removed 6 bases at V and 3 bases at J, with 20 bases between. CDR3 length: 16 residues. Germline loops: CDR1 SNHLY, CDR2 FYNNEI. The CDR3 reads CASREGVSGGDYGYTF. CDR3 DNA sequence: TGTGCCAGCAGGGAGGGGGTATCGGGAGGGGACTATGGCTACACCTTC.

V usage is TRBV11-2 and J usage is TRBJ1-2; 7 nucleotides agree with TRBD1. The CDR3 is 13 amino acids. Germline CDR1 is SGHAT and CDR2 is FQNNGV. V dropped 3 bases and J dropped 8; count of bases not matched to a gene: 6. The CDR3 reads CASSFTGAQGYTF. CDR3 sequence (DNA): TGTGCCAGCAGCTTCACAGGGGCGCAGGGCTACACCTTC.

This clone occurred a few times. The rearrangement joins TRBV12-3 or TRBV12-4 to TRBJ1-5, with D unclear. Trimming took 7 bases from V and 0 from J, leaving 7 bases between them. The CDR3 has 13 amino acids. CDR3 protein: CASTYNSNQPQHF. CDR3 DNA sequence: TGTGCCAGCACTTATAATAGCAATCAGCCCCAGCATTTT.

J is TRBJ1-1 and V is TRBV5-1; the D gene is possibly TRBD1 (5 bases). Trimming left V 2 bases short and J 3 bases short, with 8 bases between. This CDR3 region has 13 residues. Germline CDR1 SGHRS, CDR2 YFSETQ. CDR3 nucleotide sequence: TGCGCCAGCAGCTTTTCGGGGGACACTGAAGCTTTCTTT. As protein: CASSFSGDTEAFF.

This clone came up once. V and J are TRBV6-4 and TRBJ1-1; D gene uncertain. Between the trimmed V and J ends, which lost 0 bases and 8 bases, there was a span of 7 bases. Germline assignment: CDR1 MRHNA and CDR2 SNTAGT. The CDR3 contains 12 residues. CDR3 amino acids: CASSDSTGEAFF. CDR3 in DNA: TGTGCCAGCAGTGACTCGACCGGGGAAGCTTTCTTT.

The rearrangement links TRBV19 to TRBJ1-1; the D gene is possibly TRBD1 (5 bases). V lost 7 bases to trimming and J lost 2 bases, with 8 bases between them. The CDR3 extends over 12 amino acids. Germline V gives CDR1 LNHDA, CDR2 SQIVND (reference sequence). This CDR3 reads CASKTGNTEAFF. The CDR3, as DNA: TGTGCCAGTAAAACAGGAAACACTGAAGCTTTCTTT.

The rearrangement uses TRBV6-5 and TRBJ2-5; possible D gene TRBD2, 5 bases. CDR1 is MNHEY, CDR2 SVGAGI, per germline. With 8 bases removed from V and 2 bases from J, the gap between germline ends came to 12 bases. CDR3 size: 13 residues. The DNA of the CDR3 is TGTGCCAGCGTCTGGGGAGAACAAGAGACCCAGTACTTC. This codes for CASVWGEQETQYF.

This clone was seen only once. This chain joins TRBV10-3 and TRBJ1-2; maybe TRBD1 (6 bases). CDR1 is ENHRY and CDR2 is SYGVKD in the germline V gene. Trimming took 2 bases from V and 4 from J, leaving 14 bases between them. CDR3 length: 15 amino acids. The CDR3 protein is CAISENSQGGYGYTF. CDR3 DNA: TGTGCCATCAGTGAGAACTCCCAAGGGGGCTATGGCTACACCTTC.

This chain uses TRBV30 with TRBJ1-4; tentative D call: TRBD1 (5 bases). This CDR3 is 14 amino acids long. Germline V gives CDR1 GTSNPN, CDR2 SVGIG (reference sequence). Trimming removed 3 bases from V and 8 bases from J, with 16 bases in between. As DNA, the CDR3 is TGTGCCTGGAGCACCAGGGAAGTCGGCGAAAAACTGTTTTTT. As protein: CAWSTREVGEKLFF.

This rearrangement joins TRBV27 to TRBJ2-2; TRBD2 matches 12 bases. Losses at the gene ends were 10 bases for V and 3 bases for J; bases not matched to a gene: 6. Looked up from germline, CDR1 is MNHEY and CDR2 is SMNVEV (reference sequence). CDR3 size: 15 residues. Here the CDR3 reads CATYRLAGDTGELFF. The CDR3 nucleotides read TGTGCCACCTATAGACTAGCGGGAGACACCGGGGAGCTGTTTTTT.

This chain connects TRBV30 to TRBJ2-7; possibly TRBD1 for D (7 bases). Germline CDR1 GTSNPN, CDR2 SVGIG (reference sequence). V lost 2 bases to trimming and J lost 2 bases, with 13 bases between them. The CDR3 extends over 14 amino acids. CDR3 in amino acids: CAWSKAGGTYEQYV. The DNA of the CDR3 is TGTGCCTGGAGTAAGGCAGGGGGGACCTACGAGCAGTACGTC.

The V call is TRBV5-1, the J call TRBJ2-2, with 7 bases identical to TRBD1. V trimming: 3 bases; J trimming: 3 bases; junction bases outside the gene matches: 11. CDR1 is SGHRS, CDR2 YFSETQ, per germline. The CDR3 covers 17 residues. This CDR3 is CASSWTGDRVYTGELFF. CDR3 DNA sequence: TGCGCCAGCAGCTGGACGGGTGACAGGGTATACACCGGGGAGCTGTTTTTT.

The V call is TRBV27, the J call TRBJ1-2; perhaps TRBD1 as D (6 bases). V lost 3 bases, J lost 6 bases, and 11 bases lay in between. Germline lookup yields CDR1 MNHEY and CDR2 SMNVEV (reference sequence). The CDR3 runs 13 residues. The DNA of the CDR3 is TGTGCCAGCAGTTTCCGAGGGGGGGATGGCTACACCTTC. Amino acid sequence: CASSFRGGDGYTF.

This clone was observed once. This chain joins TRBV5-5 and TRBJ1-1, with TRBD1 matching 8 bases. V dropped 2 bases and J dropped 5; count of bases not matched to a gene: 5. CDR1 and CDR2 (germline): SGHKS, YYEKEE (reference sequence). The CDR3 consists of 14 residues. CDR3 bases: TGTGCCAGCAGCTTACGGACAGGGTGGACTGAAGCTTTCTTT. Translated: CASSLRTGWTEAFF.

This chain uses TRBV5-1 with TRBJ2-1; 9 nucleotides line up with TRBD2. This CDR3 region has 16 residues. With 4 bases clipped from V and 0 bases from J, the junction kept 5 bases outside the gene matches. Germline CDR1 is SGHRS and CDR2 is YFSETQ. The CDR3 sequence is CASSPLSGSSYNEQFF. The CDR3 nucleotides read TGCGCCAGCAGCCCACTTAGCGGGAGCTCCTACAATGAGCAGTTCTTC.

The J gene is TRBJ1-1, the V gene TRBV9, with 9 bases lining up with TRBD1. This CDR3 has 14 residues. From germline, CDR1 is SGDLS and CDR2 YYNGEE. Trimming took 4 bases from V and 5 from J; bases not matched to a gene: 6. The CDR3 protein is CASSLGTGSTEAFF. The CDR3 DNA sequence: TGTGCCAGCAGCCTCGGGACAGGGTCGACTGAAGCTTTCTTT. Filled out from reference TRBV9 and TRBJ1-1, the complete variable domain reads DSGVTQTPKHLITATGQRVTLRCSPRSGDLSVYWYQQSLDQGLQFLIQYYNGEERAKGNILERFSAQQFPDLHSELNLSSLELGDSALYFCASSLGTGSTEAFFGQGTRLTVV.

The CDR3, as DNA: TGCAGCACTCGGGGAGTCTCAGCCCATACGCAGTATTTT. It specifies CSTRGVSAHTQYF. The chain has TRBV29-1 and TRBJ2-3; possible D gene TRBD2, 5 bases. This CDR3 spans 13 amino acids. The germline gives CDR1 SQVTM, CDR2 ANQGSEA. V lost 8 bases, J lost 7 bases, and 19 bases lay in between.

The gene calls are TRBV28 and TRBJ1-2; D may be TRBD1 (5 bases). There are 14 residues in the CDR3. The germline V gene encodes CDR1 MDHEN and CDR2 SYDVKM. With 5 bases removed from V and 5 bases from J, the gap between germline ends came to 15 bases. CDR3 nucleotides: TGTGCCAGCAGTCCGGACACCCAGGGATATGGCTACACCTTC. It codes for CASSPDTQGYGYTF.

The chain employs TRBV6-6 and TRBJ1-2; D perhaps matches TRBD1 (5 bases). CDR1 is MNHNY, CDR2 SVGAGI, per germline (reference sequence). With 5 bases removed from V and 2 bases from J, the gap between germline ends came to 24 bases. This CDR3 region has 18 residues. This chain's CDR3 is CASSRTWVPTDPNYGYTF. The CDR3 DNA reads as TGTGCCAGCAGTCGGACTTGGGTACCGACAGACCCCAACTATGGCTACACCTTC.

The CDR3 reads CASSLWGNSGEGYTF. The CDR3, as DNA: TGTGCCAGCAGTTTATGGGGGAACTCGGGGGAGGGCTACACCTTC. This rearrangement joins TRBV28 to TRBJ1-2; a possible D gene is TRBD1 (5 bases). Germline loops: CDR1 MDHEN, CDR2 SYDVKM. The germline V and J ends were trimmed by 0 bases and 8 bases, with 16 bases remaining between them. CDR3 length: 15 amino acids.

This clone appeared a single time. The chain employs TRBV20-1 and TRBJ1-2; no firm D call. Trimming cost V 3 bases and J 2 bases, with 10 bases left between them. The V gene's germline CDR1 is DFQATT and CDR2 SNEGSKA (reference sequence). The CDR3 runs to 13 residues. The CDR3 bases are TGCAGTGCTAGTACCGGACTGAACTATGGCTACACCTTC. This encodes CSASTGLNYGYTF.

This sequence joins TRBV15 and TRBJ2-5, with 9 positions matching TRBD1. The V gene end was trimmed by 0 bases and the J gene end by 7 bases; junction bases not matched to a gene: 15. The CDR3 has 18 residues. Germline V gene sequence: CDR1 LNHNV, CDR2 YYDKDF (reference sequence). The CDR3 sequence: CATSRDQLVTGGVGTQYF. For the CDR3, the DNA is TGTGCCACCAGCAGAGATCAGTTGGTCACAGGGGGCGTGGGGACCCAGTACTTC. Together with reference TRBV15 and TRBJ2-5, the CDR3 gives the full variable domain: DAMVIQNPRYQVTQFGKPVTLSCSQTLNHNVMYWYQQKSSQAPKLLFHYYDKDFNNEADTPDNFQSRRPNTSFCFLDIRSPGLGDTAMYLCATSRDQLVTGGVGTQYFGPGTRLLVL.